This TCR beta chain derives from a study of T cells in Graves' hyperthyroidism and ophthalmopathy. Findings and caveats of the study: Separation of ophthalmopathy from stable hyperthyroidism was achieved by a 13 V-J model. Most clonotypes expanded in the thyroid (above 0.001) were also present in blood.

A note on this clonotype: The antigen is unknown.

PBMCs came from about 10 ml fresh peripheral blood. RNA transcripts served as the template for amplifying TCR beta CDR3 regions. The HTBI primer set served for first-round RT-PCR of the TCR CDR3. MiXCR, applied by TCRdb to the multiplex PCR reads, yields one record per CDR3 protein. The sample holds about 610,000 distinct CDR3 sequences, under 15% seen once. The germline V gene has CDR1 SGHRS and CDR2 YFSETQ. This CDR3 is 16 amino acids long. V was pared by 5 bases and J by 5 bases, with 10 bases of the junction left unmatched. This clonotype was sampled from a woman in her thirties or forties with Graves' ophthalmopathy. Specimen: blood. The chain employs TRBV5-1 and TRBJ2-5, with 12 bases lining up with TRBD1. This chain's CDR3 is CASRPGQGAPRETQYF. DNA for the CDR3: TGCGCCAGCAGACCGGGACAGGGGGCGCCGAGGGAGACCCAGTACTTC.